These T cell receptor beta chains were read from a single sample in a study of shared clonotypes between healthy human individuals. The method was immunoSEQ multiplex PCR; TCRdb's version includes in-frame clones alone and lacks a portion of them. The top ten hold about 0.13% of the sample, which has 2 million to 2.5 million clones, about 94% seen once. Sequenced sample: naive CD4+ T cells sorted from blood. These receptor sequences come from a man between 18 and 35 years old in good health. The CDR3 runs from the conserved cysteine through the conserved F or W. Fields, in order: V gene, J gene, CDR3 protein.

v_gene: TRBV11-2
j_gene: TRBJ1-3
CDR3aa: CASSPALFGNTIYF

v_gene: TRBV6-5
j_gene: TRBJ2-2
CDR3aa: CASSYSTGGTGELFF

v_gene: TRBV7-2
j_gene: TRBJ2-3
CDR3aa: CASSDHLSRVRTSTDTQYF

v_gene: TRBV28
j_gene: TRBJ2-7
CDR3aa: CASSRTGSSSYEQYF

v_gene: TRBV6-1
j_gene: TRBJ1-2
CDR3aa: CASREGGSYGYTF

v_gene: TRBV5-4
j_gene: TRBJ2-7
CDR3aa: CASSSSGTSFHEQYF

v_gene: TRBV11-3
j_gene: TRBJ1-1
CDR3aa: CASSLVGDTEAFF

v_gene: TRBV10-2
j_gene: TRBJ1-5
CDR3aa: CASSELEPNQPQHF

v_gene: TRBV4-2
j_gene: TRBJ2-6
CDR3aa: CASSQDPVSGANVLTF

v_gene: TRBV30
j_gene: TRBJ1-6
CDR3aa: CAWSPGQGNNSPLHF

v_gene: TRBV5-1
j_gene: TRBJ1-1
CDR3aa: CASSHGGEAFF

v_gene: TRBV7-2
j_gene: TRBJ2-7
CDR3aa: CASSLETGGSYEQYF

v_gene: TRBV5-6
j_gene: TRBJ2-7
CDR3aa: CASSDRTSPKQYF

v_gene: TRBV7-9
j_gene: TRBJ2-3
CDR3aa: CASSLALGGSGTDTQYF

v_gene: TRBV6-5
j_gene: TRBJ2-7
CDR3aa: CASSYGDRVTYEQYF

v_gene: TRBV5-6
j_gene: TRBJ2-7
CDR3aa: CASHYTGTGPYEQYF

v_gene: TRBV6-6
j_gene: TRBJ2-7
CDR3aa: CASSYSGGLVEQYF

v_gene: TRBV5-1
j_gene: TRBJ2-2
CDR3aa: CASSRSSGTGELFF

v_gene: TRBV30
j_gene: TRBJ2-7
CDR3aa: CAWSGGPREQYF

v_gene: TRBV5-6
j_gene: TRBJ2-1
CDR3aa: CASSWYNEQFF

v_gene: TRBV2
j_gene: TRBJ1-5
CDR3aa: CASSVMGSNQPQHF

v_gene: TRBV9
j_gene: TRBJ1-3
CDR3aa: CASSAGGQGNTIYF

v_gene: TRBV28
j_gene: TRBJ2-2
CDR3aa: CASSLWETGELFF

v_gene: TRBV7-9
j_gene: TRBJ2-3
CDR3aa: CASSSQGWGRDTQYF

v_gene: TRBV30
j_gene: TRBJ2-3
CDR3aa: CAWSARRYSTDTQYF

v_gene: TRBV4-3
j_gene: TRBJ2-7
CDR3aa: CASSQRAGTSGTSYEQYF

v_gene: TRBV18
j_gene: TRBJ1-5
CDR3aa: CASSSTDSNQPQHF

v_gene: TRBV2
j_gene: TRBJ1-5
CDR3aa: CASGRGPSNQPQHF

v_gene: TRBV4-1
j_gene: TRBJ1-3
CDR3aa: CASSQELGNGWNTIYF

v_gene: TRBV11-2
j_gene: TRBJ2-1
CDR3aa: CASSVSGGAYNEQFF

v_gene: TRBV30
j_gene: TRBJ1-1
CDR3aa: CAWSRTPPSPRGAFF

v_gene: TRBV5-6
j_gene: TRBJ2-7
CDR3aa: CASSLFTGLGQRNF

v_gene: TRBV6-4
j_gene: TRBJ2-7
CDR3aa: CASSQPEPGQGSYEQYF

v_gene: TRBV10-3
j_gene: TRBJ1-1
CDR3aa: CATHTGEINTEAFF

v_gene: TRBV9
j_gene: TRBJ2-3
CDR3aa: CASSAYYTDTQYF

v_gene: TRBV6-5
j_gene: TRBJ1-6
CDR3aa: CATRGARSSPLHF

v_gene: TRBV4-1
j_gene: TRBJ1-2
CDR3aa: CASSQDPGGSNYGYTF

v_gene: TRBV28
j_gene: TRBJ2-1
CDR3aa: CATLPTSGGWDEQFF

v_gene: TRBV7-9
j_gene: TRBJ1-3
CDR3aa: CAISGTGNTIYF

v_gene: TRBV30
j_gene: TRBJ1-5
CDR3aa: CAWSQRWGNQPQHF

v_gene: TRBV11-2
j_gene: TRBJ2-7
CDR3aa: CASSLIAVTYEQYF

v_gene: TRBV5-4
j_gene: TRBJ2-5
CDR3aa: CASSLRGIETQYF

v_gene: TRBV19
j_gene: TRBJ1-4
CDR3aa: CASSIAPPTHEKLFF

v_gene: TRBV7-9
j_gene: TRBJ1-1
CDR3aa: CASSLASGTGAGAFF

v_gene: TRBV28
j_gene: TRBJ1-1
CDR3aa: CASSLGDRGTEAFF

v_gene: TRBV18
j_gene: TRBJ1-2
CDR3aa: CASSLGQASGGYGYTF

v_gene: TRBV5-6
j_gene: TRBJ2-3
CDR3aa: CASSAGGRSTDTQYF

v_gene: TRBV19
j_gene: TRBJ1-2
CDR3aa: CASSLQGTQTAGYTF

v_gene: TRBV5-4
j_gene: TRBJ2-2
CDR3aa: CASSLNIANTGELFF

v_gene: TRBV11-2
j_gene: TRBJ2-5
CDR3aa: CASSRPSGVETQYF

v_gene: TRBV7-2
j_gene: TRBJ2-3
CDR3aa: CASSITKRGSGTDTQYF